The 18 T cell receptor beta chains reported below all come from one sample, sequenced in a study of CD8+CD57+ T cells in acquired aplastic anemia (dated 2018 in TCRdb). The instrument was an Illumina HiSeq 2000. Genomic DNA was used as template for profiling of TCR beta VDJ combinations and CDR3 sequences. Using fastp trimming at Q25 and MiXCR clonotype assembly, TCRdb reanalyzed the public sequencing data and kept in-frame beta chains. CDR3 protein sequences are deduplicated, and each keeps its most common genes and DNA. Here the sample has approximately 260,000 distinct CDR3 sequences; 82% occur a single time. About two fifths of the sample goes to the ten largest clones. Patients chosen for sequencing had shown expansion of CD8+CD57+ cells by flow cytometry. Input material: sorted CD4+, CD8+, or CD8+CD57+ T cells (not recorded which) from PBMCs. The origin of the receptors is a human donor with aplastic anemia.

The J gene is TRBJ2-7, the V gene TRBV7-8; the D gene is possibly TRBD2 (5 bases). The ends were cut back, 2 bases at V and 4 bases at J, with 24 bases in the middle. The CDR3 covers 18 residues. The germline gives CDR1 SGHVS, CDR2 FQNEAQ. CDR3 nucleotides: TGTGCCAGCAGCTTACATGGAGGCGGCGATACGCAGTATTACGAGCAGTACGTC. Translation: CASSLHGGGDTQYYEQYV.

Worth noting for this clonotype: In this CDR3 the conserved last residue, phenylalanine or tryptophan, is missing, so a read error is likely. The DNA is left out, because the CDR3 cannot be placed on it with certainty; the CDR3 is given as TCRdb lists it. This rearrangement joins TRBV7-6 to TRBJ2-4. From germline, CDR1 is SGHVS and CDR2 FNYEAQ. The CDR3 spans 12 amino acids, including both terminal residues. The CDR3 here is CASRHSGKVNDH.

In the case of this clonotype: A junction end diverges from the germline sequence, so it may reflect a read error. This sequence joins TRBV7-9 and TRBJ1-1; perhaps TRBD1 as D (5 bases). The germline V gene encodes CDR1 SEHNR and CDR2 FQNEAQ (reference sequence). The CDR3 extends over 15 amino acids. In DNA, the CDR3 is TGCGCCAGCAGCTTAGATCTCGGAGAGGACACTGAAATTTTCTTT. Its translation: CASSLDLGEDTEIFF.

The chain is built from TRBV5-4 and TRBJ2-3; D possibly corresponds to TRBD2 (5 bases). V dropped 2 bases and J dropped 8 bases, with 12 bases sitting between them. The CDR3 has 13 amino acids. Germline CDR1 and CDR2: SGHNT and YYREEE (reference sequence). CDR3 amino acids: CASSFGGGGTQYF. The CDR3 coding sequence is TGTGCCAGCAGCTTTGGTGGCGGAGGTACGCAGTATTTT.

Regarding this clonotype: The CDR3 does not end in the conserved phenylalanine or tryptophan, so this is likely a read error. The DNA is left out, because the CDR3 cannot be placed on it with certainty; the CDR3 is given as TCRdb lists it. The chain employs TRBV7-9 and TRBJ2-3; the table's D call of TRBD1 was not tested on the DNA. The CDR3 has 13 amino acids, counting both end residues. CDR1 and CDR2 (germline): SEHNR, FQNEAQ (reference sequence). The CDR3 sequence is CASSLSGTNYEQY.

This clonotype showed up just once. The CDR3 end shows no conserved phenylalanine or tryptophan, and so a read error is likely. The chain links TRBV11-1 to TRBJ2-1; a possible D gene is TRBD1 (6 bases). V was pared by 0 bases and J by 2 bases, with 8 bases between. The CDR3 spans 15 residues. The germline V gene has CDR1 SGHAT and CDR2 FQDESV (reference sequence). The DNA for the CDR3 is TGTGCCAGCAGCTTAGCTCGGACAGCCTACAATGAGCAGTTCCTC. Translating it yields CASSLARTAYNEQFL.

In its sample, this clonotype was seen once. The chain recombines TRBV20-1 with TRBJ2-5; a possible D gene is TRBD1 (6 bases). The CDR3 loop spans 14 amino acids. Trimming removed 0 bases from V and 6 bases from J, with 14 bases in between. The germline gives CDR1 DFQATT, CDR2 SNEGSKA (reference sequence). CDR3 in amino acids: CSARDLRTAKTQYF. CDR3 nucleotides: TGCAGTGCTAGAGATCTCCGGACAGCGAAGACCCAGTACTTC.

V is TRBV7-9 and J is TRBJ2-6; TRBD1 aligns across 7 bases. Germline lookup yields CDR1 SEHNR and CDR2 FQNEAQ (reference sequence). After removal of 5 bases from V and 13 bases from J, the junction contained 20 bases not matched to a gene. The CDR3 has 17 amino acids. The CDR3 bases are TGTGCCAGCAGCCCCGGGACAGTGGATCACACAGATACGGTCCTGACTTTC. Encoded protein: CASSPGTVDHTDTVLTF.

This clonotype appeared a few times. This chain links TRBV7-6 with TRBJ1-1; TRBD1 matches at 8 bases. V shed 0 bases, J shed 14 bases, and the junction held 14 bases outside the gene matches. CDR1 is SGHVS, CDR2 FNYEAQ, per germline. The CDR3 loop spans 15 amino acids. CDR3 nucleotides: TGTGCCAGCAGCTTAGCCGGACAGGGAACAGATACGCAGTTCTTT. Its protein is CASSLAGQGTDTQFF.

The gene calls are TRBV7-3 and TRBJ2-3; D gene ambiguous. The CDR3 loop spans 13 amino acids. Germline assignment: CDR1 SGHTA and CDR2 FQGTGA. V was shortened by 2 bases and J by 5 bases, with 8 bases between the two germline ends. The CDR3 spells CASSLRLEDTQYF. CDR3 bases: TGTGCCAGCAGCTTACGGTTGGAAGATACGCAGTATTTT.

Of note for this clonotype: With a much larger clone just one base away, this may be a read error. The CDR3 spells CASSFTGDQETQYF. For the CDR3, the DNA is TGTGCCAGCAGCTTTACTGGCGACCAAGAGACCCAGTACTTC. The chain combines TRBV5-4 with TRBJ2-5; D uncertain. Germline values: CDR1 SGHNT, CDR2 YYREEE (reference sequence). V dropped 2 bases and J dropped 0 bases, with 8 bases sitting between them. This CDR3 contains 14 residues.

To note about this clonotype: As the CDR3 is not closed by the conserved phenylalanine or tryptophan, this likely results from a read error. No DNA is shown, since the ends of the CDR3 on it are uncertain; the CDR3 is the one TCRdb lists. J is TRBJ2-1 and V is TRBV7-9; no DNA check was done on the table's D call, TRBD1. Both ends counted, the CDR3 spans 11 residues. Germline V gene data show CDR1 as SEHNR and CDR2 as FQNEAQ (reference sequence). CDR3: CASSWADEECC.

The chain has TRBV7-8 and TRBJ2-3; D is undetermined. The V and J ends lost 3 bases and 6 bases respectively, with 13 bases between them. Germline V lookup: CDR1 SGHVS, CDR2 FQNEAQ. The CDR3 spans 14 residues. CDR3 nucleotide sequence: TGTGCCAGCAGCTTCGCGGTAGGGCCCGATACGCAGTATTTT. Translating it yields CASSFAVGPDTQYF.

V usage is TRBV9 and J usage is TRBJ2-5; no reliable D call. Trimming removed 7 bases from V and 12 bases from J, with 28 bases in between. Looked up from germline, CDR1 is SGDLS and CDR2 is YYNGEE. The CDR3 is 15 amino acids. The DNA of the CDR3 is TGTGCCAGCGGCTTAGGGCGCGAAAAACTGGTTTTTGAGTACTTC. Translated, it gives CASGLGREKLVFEYF.

For this clonotype: The conserved phenylalanine or tryptophan is not found at the CDR3 terminus, so this likely reflects a read error. It is unclear where the CDR3 begins or ends on the DNA, so no DNA is shown, and the CDR3 is as TCRdb lists it. J is TRBJ2-5 and V is TRBV7-9; the DNA was not used to check the table's D call, TRBD2. The CDR3 numbers 12 amino acids, ends counted. Germline V gene lookup returns CDR1 SEHNR and CDR2 FQNEAQ (reference sequence). The CDR3 reads CARQGARESEYY.

Turning to this clonotype: A read error may account for a junction end that differs from germline. The genes are TRBV24-1 and TRBJ1-1, with D unclear. The CDR3 has 13 residues. CDR1 is KGHDR, CDR2 SFDVKD, per germline. The DNA of the CDR3 is TGTGCCACCTGCAGAGATCTGAGCGCGGAGGCTTTTTTT. As protein: CATCRDLSAEAFF.

The chain uses TRBV9 and TRBJ2-3; no firm D call. Germline V gene data show CDR1 as SGDLS and CDR2 as YYNGEE. The CDR3 contains 14 residues. The ends were cut back, 4 bases at V and 15 bases at J, with 24 bases in the middle. The CDR3 coding sequence is TGTGCCAGCAGCTTAGGTTGCGATACGCAGAAGCTTTATTTT. Its protein product is CASSLGCDTQKLYF. The variable domain in full, completed from reference TRBV9 and TRBJ2-3, reads DSGVTQTPKHLITATGQRVTLRCSPRSGDLSVYWYQQSLDQGLQFLIQYYNGEERAKGNILERFSAQQFPDLHSELNLSSLELGDSALYFCASSLGCDTQKLYFGPGTRLTVL.

The gene calls are TRBV7-8 and TRBJ1-1; D is ambiguous. Trimming cost V 1 base and J 9 bases, with 18 bases left between them. The germline V gene encodes CDR1 SGHVS and CDR2 FQNEAQ. The CDR3 has 15 residues. The CDR3 DNA reads TGTGCCAGCAGCTTAGTGGGAGGAGGCAACACGCAAGCTTTCTTT. Encoded protein: CASSLVGGGNTQAFF.